These T cell receptor beta chains were read from a single sample in a study of sequential checkpoint blockade in melanoma. The assay was immunoSEQ multiplex PCR, and TCRdb's table has in-frame clones only and misses some. This table holds about 2,300 clones, 20% to 25% found once. Sample: tumor tissue (inferred from file names), taken from a patient given nivolumab and ipilimumab in sequence. All receptors come from a human donor with melanoma. CDR3s include the opening cysteine and the closing phenylalanine or tryptophan. A D gene is named only where the DNA matches it firmly. The size field is filled for only some rows; it gives once, few, many or a size class.

clone size	CDR3 length	D gene	V gene	J gene	CDR3 DNA	CDR3 protein
many	18	TRBD2	TRBV11-3	TRBJ2-1	TGTGCCAGCAGCCCTCTGCGGGGACTAGCGGCCCCGGGGAATGAGCAGTTCTTC	CASSPLRGLAAPGNEQFF
NA	16	TRBD1	TRBV5-1	TRBJ2-7	TGCGCCAGCAGCCCAGGGCCCGGACAGGGGGCCTACGAGCAGTACTTC	CASSPGPGQGAYEQYF
NA	15	NA	TRBV5-1	TRBJ1-1	TGCGCCAGCAGCTTGGGGGCTAGGGCAGGCACTGAAGCTTTCTTT	CASSLGARAGTEAFF
few	15	NA	TRBV6-8	TRBJ1-5	TGTGCCAGCAGTTGGGGGGGGGTTAGGAATCAGCCCCAGCATTTT	CASSWGGVRNQPQHF
few	13	NA	TRBV6-8	TRBJ2-1	TGTGCCAGCAGTTACTCGATGGGGAATGAGCAGTTCTTC	CASSYSMGNEQFF
NA	14	NA	TRBV10-2	TRBJ2-7	TGCGCCAGCAGTGGGGGATACAGCTCCTACGAGCAGTACTTC	CASSGGYSSYEQYF
once	16	NA	TRBV5-1	TRBJ2-3	TGCGCCAGCAGCTTGGGGGTCGGGGATCGCACAGATACGCAGTATTTT	CASSLGVGDRTDTQYF
many	16	NA	TRBV11-3	TRBJ1-1	TGTGCCAGCAGTCAAACCGTGGCGGAACTGGGCACTGAAGCTTTCTTT	CASSQTVAELGTEAFF
few	16	TRBD1	TRBV5-1	TRBJ2-1	TGCGCCAGCAGCCGCCAAGGGACAGGGGATTACAATGAGCAGTTCTTC	CASSRQGTGDYNEQFF
many	15	NA	TRBV11-3	TRBJ1-1	TGTGCCAGCAGCTTCGCCGGGACGGCGAACACTGAAGCTTTCTTT	CASSFAGTANTEAFF
many	15	NA	TRBV11-3	TRBJ2-7	TGTGCCAGCAGCGTCCTCGGGGACTCCTCCTACGAGCAGTACTTC	CASSVLGDSSYEQYF
NA	14	TRBD1	TRBV9	TRBJ1-1	TGTGCCAGCAGCGCAGGGGGGTCGTTCACTGAAGCTTTCTTT	CASSAGGSFTEAFF
few	16	TRBD1	TRBV5-1	TRBJ2-2	TGCGCCAGTAACACCCAGGGACAGGGAAACACCGGGGAGCTGTTTTTT	CASNTQGQGNTGELFF
once	12	NA	TRBV29-1	TRBJ2-7	TGCAGCGTTGAGGGTCTGGCCTACGAGCAGTACTTC	CSVEGLAYEQYF
NA	14	NA	TRBV6-8	TRBJ2-1	TGTGCCAGCCAGGGAGGTAGCTCCTACAATGAGCAGTTCTTC	CASQGGSSYNEQFF
NA	17	NA	TRBV15	TRBJ2-4	TGTGCCACCAGCAGAGATCGGGCAGGGGGGACCAAAAACATTCAGTACTTC	CATSRDRAGGTKNIQYF
NA	13	NA	TRBV19	TRBJ2-5	TGTGCCAGTAGTATCCGGACCTCAGAGACCCAGTACTTC	CASSIRTSETQYF